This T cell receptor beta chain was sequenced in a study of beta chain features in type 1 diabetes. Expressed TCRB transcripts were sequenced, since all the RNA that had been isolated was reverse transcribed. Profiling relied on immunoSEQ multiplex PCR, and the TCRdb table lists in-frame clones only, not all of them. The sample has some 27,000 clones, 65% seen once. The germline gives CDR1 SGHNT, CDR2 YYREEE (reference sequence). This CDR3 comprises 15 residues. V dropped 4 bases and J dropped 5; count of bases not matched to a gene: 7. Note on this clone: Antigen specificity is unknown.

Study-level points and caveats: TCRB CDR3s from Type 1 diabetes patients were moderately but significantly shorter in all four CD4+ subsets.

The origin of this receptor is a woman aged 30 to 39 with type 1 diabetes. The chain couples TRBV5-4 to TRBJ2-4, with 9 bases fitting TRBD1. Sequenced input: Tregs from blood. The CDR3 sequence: CASSLGDREENIQYF. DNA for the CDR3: TGTGCCAGCAGCCTGGGGGACAGGGAGGAAAACATTCAGTACTTC.